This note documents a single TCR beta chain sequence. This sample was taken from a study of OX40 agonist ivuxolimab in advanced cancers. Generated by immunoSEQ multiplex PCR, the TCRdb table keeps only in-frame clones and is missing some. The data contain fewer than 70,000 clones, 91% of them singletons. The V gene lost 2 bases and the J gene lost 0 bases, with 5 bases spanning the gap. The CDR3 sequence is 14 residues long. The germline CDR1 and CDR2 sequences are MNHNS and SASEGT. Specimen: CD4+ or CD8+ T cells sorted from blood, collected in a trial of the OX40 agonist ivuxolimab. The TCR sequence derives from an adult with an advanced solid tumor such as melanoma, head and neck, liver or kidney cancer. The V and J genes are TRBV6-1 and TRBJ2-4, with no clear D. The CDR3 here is CASSEHLAKNIQYF. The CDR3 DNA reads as TGTGCCAGCAGTGAACATCTAGCCAAAAACATTCAGTACTTC.